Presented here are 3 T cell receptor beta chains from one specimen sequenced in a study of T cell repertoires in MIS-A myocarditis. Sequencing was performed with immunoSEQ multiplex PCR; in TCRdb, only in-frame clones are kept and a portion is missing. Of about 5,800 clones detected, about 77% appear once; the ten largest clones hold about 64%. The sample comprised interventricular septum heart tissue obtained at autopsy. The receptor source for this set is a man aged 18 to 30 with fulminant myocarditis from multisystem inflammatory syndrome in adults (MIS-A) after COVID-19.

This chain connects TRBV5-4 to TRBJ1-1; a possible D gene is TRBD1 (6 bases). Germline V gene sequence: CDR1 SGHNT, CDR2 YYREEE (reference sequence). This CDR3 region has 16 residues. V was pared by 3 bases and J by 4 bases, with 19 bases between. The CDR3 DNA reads TGTGCCAGCAGCTCCGGGACAAATAGATCTCCCACTGAAGCTTTCTTT. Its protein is CASSSGTNRSPTEAFF.

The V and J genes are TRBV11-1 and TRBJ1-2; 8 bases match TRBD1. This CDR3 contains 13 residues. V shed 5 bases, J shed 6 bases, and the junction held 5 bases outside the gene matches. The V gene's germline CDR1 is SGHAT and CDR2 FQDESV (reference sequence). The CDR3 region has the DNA TGTGCCAGCAGCGTTCAGGGGGCGGATGGCTACACCTTC. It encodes CASSVQGADGYTF.

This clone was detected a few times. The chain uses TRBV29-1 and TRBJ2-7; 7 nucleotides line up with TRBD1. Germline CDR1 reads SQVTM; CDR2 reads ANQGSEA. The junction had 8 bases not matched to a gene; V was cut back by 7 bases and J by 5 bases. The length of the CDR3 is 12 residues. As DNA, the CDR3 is TGCAGCGCCCGACAGGGACCCCACGAGCAGTACTTC. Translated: CSARQGPHEQYF.